These T cell receptor beta chains were read from a single sample in a study of T cells in narcolepsy. This table comes from immunoSEQ multiplex PCR, and its TCRdb copy is limited to in-frame clones, with some not included. The table lists approximately 25,000 clones, 75% to 85% of them singletons. The sequenced sample was memory (CD45RA-) CD4+ T cells from blood. Receptor source: a human donor in good health. The CDR3 runs from the conserved cysteine through the conserved F or W. The D gene is left open where the match is weak. The size field is filled for only some rows; it gives once, few, many or a size class.

>TRBV5-5|.|.|TRBJ2-7
CASSWVDNSYEQYF
TGTGCCAGCAGCTGGGTCGACAATTCCTACGAGCAGTACTTC
>TRBV7-8|.|.|TRBJ1-5
CASSHRGWDNQPQHF
TGTGCCAGCAGCCACCGCGGATGGGACAATCAGCCCCAGCATTTT
>TRBV11-2|once|.|TRBJ1-5
CASSLDGSNQPQHF
TGTGCCAGCAGCTTAGACGGAAGCAATCAGCCCCAGCATTTT
>TRBV2|.|.|TRBJ1-3
CASSEAGNTIYF
TGTGCCAGCAGTGAAGCCGGAAACACCATATATTTT
>TRBV5-5|.|.|TRBJ1-4
CASSLLAGRNEKLFF
TGTGCCAGCAGCTTATTGGCAGGGAGAAATGAAAAACTGTTTTTT
>TRBV10-2|once|.|TRBJ1-1
CASSEQGGYTISAFF
TGCGCCAGCAGTGAGCAAGGCGGATACACCATCTCCGCTTTCTTT
>TRBV6-1|.|TRBD1|TRBJ2-7
CASSTMGTGVYEQYF
TGTGCCAGCAGTACCATGGGGACAGGGGTCTACGAGCAGTACTTC
>TRBV9|.|TRBD1|TRBJ1-3
CASSVDPGGAVSGNTIYF
TGTGCCAGCAGCGTCGACCCAGGGGGCGCGGTCTCTGGAAACACCATATATTTT
>TRBV20-1|.|.|TRBJ2-5
CSAGAGETQYF
TGCAGTGCGGGGGCGGGGGAGACCCAGTACTTC
>TRBV11-2|.|.|TRBJ2-4
CASRSIRGGGKNIQYF
TGTGCCAGCAGATCCATCAGGGGGGGTGGCAAAAACATTCAGTACTTC
>TRBV7-9|.|.|TRBJ2-1
CASSSRWGAGNNEQFF
TGTGCCAGCAGCTCCCGATGGGGGGCCGGGAACAATGAGCAGTTCTTC
>TRBV5-4|.|.|TRBJ2-6
CASSHEGSGANVLTF
TGTGCCAGCAGCCACGAGGGCTCTGGGGCCAACGTCCTGACTTTC
>TRBV27|.|TRBD1|TRBJ1-1
CASSIDRVRTEAFF
TGTGCCAGCAGTATCGACAGGGTCCGCACTGAAGCTTTCTTT
>TRBV5-5|.|.|TRBJ1-4
CASSQGWQEKLFF
TGTGCCAGCAGCCAGGGTTGGCAGGAAAAACTGTTTTTT